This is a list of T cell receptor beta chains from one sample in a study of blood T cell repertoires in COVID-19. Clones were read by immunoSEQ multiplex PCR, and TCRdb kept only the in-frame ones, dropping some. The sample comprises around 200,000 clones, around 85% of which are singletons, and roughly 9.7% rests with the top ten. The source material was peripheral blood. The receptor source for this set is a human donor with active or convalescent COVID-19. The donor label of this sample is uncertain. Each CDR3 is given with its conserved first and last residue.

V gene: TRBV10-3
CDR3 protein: CAISGREANTIYF

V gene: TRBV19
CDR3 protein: CASSIGPGLNTEAFF

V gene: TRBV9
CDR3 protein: CASSEGEPGNTIYF

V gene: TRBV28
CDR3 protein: CASSFVRSNSGNTIYF

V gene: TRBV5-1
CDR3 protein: CASSSVLAGGPYEQYF

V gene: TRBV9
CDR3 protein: CASRGGTETDTQYF

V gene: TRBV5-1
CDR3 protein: CASSLAGFCRVTQHF

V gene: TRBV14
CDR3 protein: CASRDSGTGGGYTF

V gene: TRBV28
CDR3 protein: CASQGAVANYGYTF

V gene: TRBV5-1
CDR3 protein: CASSYTGRGAKNIQYF

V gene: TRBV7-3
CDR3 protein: CASSPMGGYEQYF

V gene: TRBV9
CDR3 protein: CASSVVSGGELFF

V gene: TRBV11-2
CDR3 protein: CASSLLLAGELFF

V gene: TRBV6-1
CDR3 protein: CASSDRQGKDTQYF

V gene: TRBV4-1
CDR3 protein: CASSQGHGGNSPLHF

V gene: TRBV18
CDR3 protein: CASSPSRSQETQYF

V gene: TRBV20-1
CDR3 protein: CSASSGSGYTF

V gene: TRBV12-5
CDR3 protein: CASGPGFSYGYTF

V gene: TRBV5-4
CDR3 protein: CASSHWTDYGYTF

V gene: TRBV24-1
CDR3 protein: CATSDAGTGVYEQYF

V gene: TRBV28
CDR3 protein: CASSLPRGRYNEQFF

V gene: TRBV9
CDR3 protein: CASSVGRSADTQYF

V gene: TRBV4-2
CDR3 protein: CASSQDRRDSLNNEQFF

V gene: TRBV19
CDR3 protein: CASGGADRSGNTIYF